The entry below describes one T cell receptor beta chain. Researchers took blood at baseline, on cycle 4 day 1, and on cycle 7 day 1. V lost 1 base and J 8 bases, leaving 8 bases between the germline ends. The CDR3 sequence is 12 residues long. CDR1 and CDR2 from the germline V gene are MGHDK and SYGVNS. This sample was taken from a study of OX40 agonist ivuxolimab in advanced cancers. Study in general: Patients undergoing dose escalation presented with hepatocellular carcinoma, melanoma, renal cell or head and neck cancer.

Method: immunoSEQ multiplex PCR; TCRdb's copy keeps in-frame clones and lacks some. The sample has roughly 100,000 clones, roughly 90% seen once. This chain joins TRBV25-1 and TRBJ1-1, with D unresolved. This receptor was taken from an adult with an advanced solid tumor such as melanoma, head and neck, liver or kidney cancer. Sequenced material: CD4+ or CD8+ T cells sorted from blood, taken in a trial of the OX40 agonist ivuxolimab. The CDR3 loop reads CASSEFGVEAFF. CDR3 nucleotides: TGTGCCAGCAGTGAATTTGGGGTGGAAGCTTTCTTT. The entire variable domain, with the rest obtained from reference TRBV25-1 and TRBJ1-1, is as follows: EADIYQTPRYLVIGTGKKITLECSQTMGHDKMYWYQQDPGMELHLIHYSYGVNSTEKGDLSSESTVSRIRTEHFPLTLESARPSHTSQYLCASSEFGVEAFFGQGTRLTVV.